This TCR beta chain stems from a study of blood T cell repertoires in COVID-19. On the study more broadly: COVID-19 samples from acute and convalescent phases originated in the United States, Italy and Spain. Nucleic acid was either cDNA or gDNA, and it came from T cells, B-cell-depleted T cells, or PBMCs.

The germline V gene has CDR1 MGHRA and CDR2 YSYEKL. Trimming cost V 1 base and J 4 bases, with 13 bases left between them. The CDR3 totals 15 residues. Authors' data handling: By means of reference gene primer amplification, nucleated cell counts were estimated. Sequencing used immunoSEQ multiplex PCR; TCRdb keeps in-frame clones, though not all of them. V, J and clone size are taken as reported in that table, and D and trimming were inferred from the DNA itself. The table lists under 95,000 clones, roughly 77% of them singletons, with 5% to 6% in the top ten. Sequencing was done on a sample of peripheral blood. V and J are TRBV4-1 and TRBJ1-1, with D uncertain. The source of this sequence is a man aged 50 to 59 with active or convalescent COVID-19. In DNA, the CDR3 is TGCGCCAGCAGCCAAGTGTCCCTGGCGGGCACTGAAGCTTTCTTT. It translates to CASSQVSLAGTEAFF.